What follows are 32 T cell receptor beta chains derived from one specimen sequenced in a study of cytomegalovirus exposure and HLA in healthy donors. PCR involved 60 Vbeta and 13 Jbeta primers. Here immunoSEQ multiplex PCR was the method, and the copy in TCRdb shows in-frame clones only, minus some. Of roughly 150,000 clones in the sample, 64% were seen once. The sample consisted of PBMCs. The receptors were gathered from a woman in her 30s in good health and CMV-seropositive.

The J gene is TRBJ1-5, the V gene TRBV7-9, with 8 bases identical to TRBD1. This CDR3 has 14 amino acids. V lost 5 bases, J lost 2 bases, and 2 bases stayed unmatched. Germline assignment: CDR1 SEHNR and CDR2 FQNEAQ (reference sequence). Here the CDR3 DNA reads TGTGCCAGCAGCACGGACAGGGGCAATCAGCCCCAGCATTTT. As protein: CASSTDRGNQPQHF.

The chain is built from TRBV21-1 and TRBJ1-2. TRBV21-1 is noted as a pseudogene. The CDR3 is 14 residues long. The CDR3 nucleotides read TGTGCCAGCACCTGGGGGGGCTCCAACTATGGCTACACCTTC. It specifies CASTWGGSNYGYTF.

This clone was picked up a small number of times. The chain joins TRBV2 to TRBJ2-3; the D gene is possibly TRBD1 (6 bases). The germline gives CDR1 SNHLY, CDR2 FYNNEI. The germline V and J ends were trimmed by 4 bases and 5 bases, with 13 bases remaining between them. The CDR3 covers 14 residues. The CDR3 nucleotides are TGTGCCAGCAGTGTGCGGGCAGGGGTAGATACGCAGTATTTT. Protein product: CASSVRAGVDTQYF.

Notes on this clone: This sample also contains other DNA sequences that code for the same CDR3. The chain joins TRBV5-6 to TRBJ2-5; perhaps TRBD1 as D (5 bases). The CDR3 is made up of 13 amino acids. Germline V CDR1 and CDR2: SGHDT, YYEEEE. V lost 0 bases and J lost 2, with 5 bases in between. Here the CDR3 DNA reads TGTGCCAGCAGCTTGGACAGGCAAGAGACCCAGTACTTC. Translated, it gives CASSLDRQETQYF.

The chain uses TRBV28 and TRBJ1-2, with D uncertain. From germline, CDR1 is MDHEN and CDR2 SYDVKM. This CDR3 has 14 residues. V lost 5 bases to trimming and J lost 0 bases, with 10 bases between them. CDR3 amino acids: CASSLFPANYGYTF. For the CDR3, the DNA is TGTGCCAGCAGTCTGTTCCCAGCTAACTATGGCTACACCTTC.

The chain has TRBV27 and TRBJ2-7; 13 bases agree with TRBD2. The V gene's germline CDR1 is MNHEY and CDR2 SMNVEV (reference sequence). Trimming removed 5 bases from V and 2 bases from J; junction bases left unmatched: 6. This CDR3 comprises 16 residues. CDR3 protein: CASSTPGLAGTYEQYF. DNA of the CDR3: TGTGCCAGCAGTACACCGGGACTAGCGGGGACCTACGAGCAGTACTTC.

The chain employs TRBV11-2 and TRBJ1-2; 8 positions match TRBD1. This CDR3 has 15 residues. V lost 6 bases and J lost 4; bases outside the gene matches: 10. The germline V gene encodes CDR1 SGHAT and CDR2 FQNNGV. The CDR3 nucleotides read TGTGCCAGCAGGCACGAGCCGGGGACAGGCTATGGCTACACCTTC. Its protein is CASRHEPGTGYGYTF.

The chain links TRBV6-4 to TRBJ2-3, with D perhaps matching TRBD2 (6 bases). In germline, CDR1 is MRHNA, CDR2 SNTAGT. The CDR3 consists of 15 residues. The ends were cut back, 5 bases at V and 3 bases at J, with 15 bases in the middle. CDR3 sequence: CASSRGLGLTDTQYF. CDR3 nucleotides: TGTGCCAGCAGTCGGGGACTCGGACTAACAGATACGCAGTATTTT.

This rearrangement joins TRBV6-5 to TRBJ2-7; 7 bases agree with TRBD1. CDR3 length: 12 residues. Germline V gene data show CDR1 as MNHEY and CDR2 as SVGAGI. Trimming at V came to 6 bases and at J to 5 bases, leaving 4 bases not matched to a gene. DNA for the CDR3: TGTGCCAGCAGACAGGGGAGCCACGAGCAGTACTTC. Translated, it gives CASRQGSHEQYF.

In its sample, this clone was seen a few times. The rearrangement uses TRBV4-2 and TRBJ2-5; D perhaps matches TRBD1 (6 bases). Germline CDR1 LGHNA, CDR2 YNFKEQ. This CDR3 contains 15 residues. Trimming shortened V by 1 base and J by 5 bases, and 14 bases separated the two germline ends. CDR3 in DNA: TGTGCCAGCAGCCAAGCTGTACAGGGCGGGGAGACCCAGTACTTC. Its translation: CASSQAVQGGETQYF.

This clone is a singleton in its sample. The chain links TRBV7-9 to TRBJ1-4; no clear D. CDR1 is SEHNR and CDR2 is FQNEAQ in the germline V gene (reference sequence). Trimming took 4 bases from V and 8 from J, leaving 17 bases between them. The CDR3 extends over 15 amino acids. CDR3 nucleotide sequence: TGTGCCAGCAGCTCCAGGACTATACAAGGGGAAAAACTGTTTTTT. This codes for CASSSRTIQGEKLFF.

This chain joins TRBV28 and TRBJ2-2, with D maybe TRBD2 (5 bases). V dropped 11 bases and J dropped 4 bases, with 11 bases sitting between them. Germline loops: CDR1 MDHEN, CDR2 SYDVKM. The CDR3 consists of 12 residues. The CDR3 DNA reads TGTGCCGGCACTGAGGGCACCGGGGAGCTGTTTTTT. Residues: CAGTEGTGELFF.

The gene calls are TRBV6-5 and TRBJ2-1, with 12 bases fitting TRBD2. With V trimmed by 4 bases and J by 7 bases, 8 bases remained unmatched. The germline V gene encodes CDR1 MNHEY and CDR2 SVGAGI. CDR3 length: 16 amino acids. This chain's CDR3 is CASSSGLAGRGNEQFF. The DNA of the CDR3 is TGTGCCAGCAGTTCCGGACTAGCGGGGAGAGGGAATGAGCAGTTCTTC.

This clone was seen a few times. The chain uses TRBV10-1 and TRBJ2-3, with 15 bases lining up with TRBD2. Germline CDR1 and CDR2: WNHNN and SYGVQD (reference sequence). J was trimmed by 3 bases and V by 6 bases; bases with no gene match: 7. This CDR3 contains 17 residues. CDR3 bases: TGCGCCAGCAGCGCCGGGACTAGCGGGAGGCTAACAGATACGCAGTATTTT. It specifies CASSAGTSGRLTDTQYF.

V usage is TRBV6-4 and J usage is TRBJ1-5; 7 bases fit TRBD1. J gave up 5 bases and V 2 bases, and 9 bases lay outside the gene matches. There are 16 residues in the CDR3. Germline V lookup: CDR1 MRHNA, CDR2 SNTAGT. In nucleotides, the CDR3 is TGTGCCAGCAGTGACATTTCTCGGACAGGCGATCAGCCCCAGCATTTT. Translation: CASSDISRTGDQPQHF.

The chain combines TRBV2 with TRBJ1-3; no definite D call. V was pared by 5 bases and J by 0 bases, with 8 bases between. Germline V gene sequence: CDR1 SNHLY, CDR2 FYNNEI. The CDR3 runs to 14 residues. The CDR3 DNA follows: TGTGCCAGCAGTCGCGGAGGCTCTGGAAACACCATATATTTT. Protein product: CASSRGGSGNTIYF.

CDR3 protein: CASSRTSGTTSYEQYF. CDR3 coding DNA: TGTGCCAGCAGCAGAACTAGCGGGACGACCTCCTACGAGCAGTACTTC. The rearrangement links TRBV5-4 to TRBJ2-7, with 10 bases lining up with TRBD2. With 4 bases clipped from V and 0 bases from J, the junction kept 7 bases outside the gene matches. Germline CDR1 reads SGHNT; CDR2 reads YYREEE (reference sequence). There are 16 residues in the CDR3. Using reference TRBV5-4 and TRBJ2-7 for the parts outside the CDR3, the full variable domain is ETGVTQSPTHLIKTRGQQVTLRCSSQSGHNTVSWYQQALGQGPQFIFQYYREEENGRGNFPPRFSGLQFPNYSSELNVNALELDDSALYLCASSRTSGTTSYEQYFGPGTRLTVT.

The chain joins TRBV6-5 to TRBJ2-7; 10 bases align to TRBD2. The CDR3 has 14 residues. Germline V CDR1 and CDR2: MNHEY, SVGAGI. V lost 6 bases to trimming and J lost 7 bases; unmatched junction nucleotides: 9. The CDR3 loop is CASSLLAGVGEQYF. The CDR3 DNA reads TGTGCCAGCAGCCTCCTAGCGGGAGTGGGGGAGCAGTACTTC.

This chain links TRBV10-3 with TRBJ2-1; TRBD2 aligns across 8 bases. Per the germline V gene, CDR1 is ENHRY and CDR2 is SYGVKD. CDR3 length equals 15 residues. Trimming removed 6 bases from V and 5 bases from J; junction bases left unmatched: 9. The CDR3 nucleotides read TGTGCCATCAGAGCAGCGGGAGTAGGGAACAATGAGCAGTTCTTC. Translating gives CAIRAAGVGNNEQFF.

The chain is built from TRBV6-1 and TRBJ1-3; D is undetermined. The CDR3 is made up of 16 amino acids. Trimming removed 1 base at V and 0 bases at J, with 10 bases between. Germline assignment: CDR1 MNHNS and CDR2 SASEGT. In DNA, the CDR3 is TGTGCCAGCAGTGAAGGACTCAAGAACTCTGGAAACACCATATATTTT. Translated, it gives CASSEGLKNSGNTIYF.

The CDR3 nucleotides are TGTGCCAGCAGTGAATCGCAGGGCCCCTACAATGAGCAGTTCTTC. Translated: CASSESQGPYNEQFF. The chain combines TRBV25-1 with TRBJ2-1; weak D call: TRBD1 (5 bases). Germline V gene data show CDR1 as MGHDK and CDR2 as SYGVNS. Trimming took 1 base from V and 2 from J, leaving 9 bases between them. The CDR3 spans 15 residues. The full variable domain, its missing parts supplied by reference TRBV25-1 and TRBJ2-1, is EADIYQTPRYLVIGTGKKITLECSQTMGHDKMYWYQQDPGMELHLIHYSYGVNSTEKGDLSSESTVSRIRTEHFPLTLESARPSHTSQYLCASSESQGPYNEQFFGPGTRLTVL.

The chain combines TRBV25-1 with TRBJ2-5, with 7 bases aligning to TRBD1. The V gene's germline CDR1 is MGHDK and CDR2 SYGVNS. J lost 3 bases, V lost 5 bases, and 9 bases had no gene match. The CDR3 has 15 amino acids. The DNA of the CDR3 is TGTGCCAGCAGTTGGACAGGCCGCGACAAAGAGACCCAGTACTTC. As protein: CASSWTGRDKETQYF.

This clone showed up just a few times. V usage is TRBV5-1 and J usage is TRBJ2-1; unclear D gene. The V gene's germline CDR1 is SGHRS and CDR2 YFSETQ. The V and J ends lost 5 bases and 5 bases respectively, with 8 bases between them. The CDR3 contains 12 residues. The CDR3 region has the DNA TGCGCCAGCAGTCCTTTCGACAATGAGCAGTTCTTC. Encoded protein: CASSPFDNEQFF.

CDR3 region: CAWSVGGTNQPQHF. As DNA, the CDR3 is TGTGCCTGGAGTGTAGGGGGTACCAATCAGCCCCAGCATTTT. The chain uses TRBV30 and TRBJ1-5; perhaps TRBD1 as D (6 bases). V was clipped by 0 bases and J by 3 bases, with 9 bases between them. The CDR3 runs to 14 residues. Germline V gene lookup returns CDR1 GTSNPN and CDR2 SVGIG (reference sequence). The variable domain in full, with the rest retrieved from reference TRBV30 and TRBJ1-5, is SQTIHQWPATLVQPVGSPLSLECTVEGTSNPNLYWYRQAAGRGLQLLFYSVGIGQISSEVPQNLSASRPQDRQFILSSKKLLLSDSGFYLCAWSVGGTNQPQHFGDGTRLSIL.

The CDR3 here is CASTPTRIVSYEQYF. In nucleotides, the CDR3 is TGTGCCAGCACCCCCACTCGAATTGTATCCTACGAGCAGTACTTC. The rearrangement uses TRBV7-8 and TRBJ2-7; no reliable D call. The CDR3 spans 15 residues. Per germline, CDR1 SGHVS and CDR2 FQNEAQ. With 7 bases removed from V and 1 base from J, the gap between germline ends came to 17 bases.

V gene TRBV28 combines with J gene TRBJ2-5; the D gene is possibly TRBD1 (6 bases). The DNA end is a closer match to TRBJ2-7, so the J assignment may be wrong. Germline CDR1 is MDHEN and CDR2 is SYDVKM. This CDR3 spans 12 amino acids. The CDR3 sequence: CATSGFRGEQYF. The CDR3, as DNA: TGTGCCACCTCGGGCTTCAGGGGCGAGCAGTACTTC.

The chain couples TRBV5-6 to TRBJ2-3; no clear D. The germline gives CDR1 SGHDT, CDR2 YYEEEE. V shed 1 base and J shed 0 bases, with 6 bases lying between them. This CDR3 has 14 amino acids. The CDR3 region is CASSLSTSTDTQYF. DNA for the CDR3: TGTGCCAGCAGCTTGTCTACTAGCACAGATACGCAGTATTTT.

This chain uses TRBV4-1 with TRBJ2-1, with 14 bases matching TRBD2. This CDR3 spans 17 amino acids. The germline V gene encodes CDR1 MGHRA and CDR2 YSYEKL. J was trimmed by 4 bases and V by 3 bases; bases with no gene match: 5. CDR3 sequence: CASSQGLAGARYNEQFF. Here the CDR3 DNA reads TGCGCCAGCAGCCAGGGACTAGCGGGGGCCCGATACAATGAGCAGTTCTTC.

The chain uses TRBV19 and TRBJ1-2; possible D gene TRBD1, 5 bases. The CDR3 is 13 residues long. CDR1 LNHDA and CDR2 SQIVND come from the germline V gene (reference sequence). V lost 4 bases and J lost 7, with 13 bases in between. For the CDR3, the DNA is TGTGCCAGTAGTAATCCAGGGTTTAGTGGCTACACCTTC. Its protein product is CASSNPGFSGYTF.

The chain recombines TRBV18 with TRBJ2-7; 8 bases map to TRBD2. Germline values: CDR1 KGHSH, CDR2 LQKENI. The length of the CDR3 is 15 residues. Losses at the gene ends were 1 base for V and 4 bases for J; bases not matched to a gene: 6. CDR3 in DNA: TGTGCCAGCTCACCACAGTCTAGCGGGCTATACGAGCAGTACTTC. It yields the protein CASSPQSSGLYEQYF.

The chain carries TRBV4-2 and TRBJ2-5; D remains ambiguous. The CDR3 sequence is 13 residues long. Germline loops: CDR1 LGHNA, CDR2 YNFKEQ. The germline V and J ends were trimmed by 1 base and 3 bases, with 6 bases remaining between them. The CDR3 DNA is TGTGCCAGCAGCCAAGTCCAGGAAGAGACCCAGTACTTC. The encoded protein is CASSQVQEETQYF.

J is TRBJ2-7 and V is TRBV29-1, with D unclear. V lost 3 bases and J lost 3, with 12 bases in between. CDR3 length equals 13 residues. Germline V lookup: CDR1 SQVTM, CDR2 ANQGSEA. CDR3 nucleotide sequence: TGCAGCGTTGACGGTGACACCTTCTACGAGCAGTACTTC. Residues: CSVDGDTFYEQYF.